This TCR beta chain was identified during a study of shared T cell receptors in the human thymus. Trimming at V came to 7 bases and at J to 7 bases, leaving 13 bases not matched to a gene. Germline CDR1 MDHEN, CDR2 SYDVKM. CDR3 length: 16 amino acids. Generated by immunoSEQ multiplex PCR, the TCRdb table keeps only in-frame clones and is missing some. The repertoire holds over 350,000 clones, with 95% as singletons. The TCR originated in a human donor. What was sequenced was thymocytes. The chain couples TRBV28 to TRBJ2-1; 10 nucleotides match TRBD2. In nucleotides, the CDR3 is TGTGCCAGCACCCCGGGACGGCTAGCGGGAGCAAATGAGCAGTTCTTC. Translating it yields CASTPGRLAGANEQFF. The full variable domain, with the rest looked up from reference TRBV28 and TRBJ2-1, is DVKVTQSSRYLVKRTGEKVFLECVQDMDHENMFWYRQDPGLGLRLIYFSYDVKMKEKGDIPEGYSVSREKKERFSLILESASTNQTSMYLCASTPGRLAGANEQFFGPGTRLTVL.